This TCR beta chain comes out of a study of radiotherapy plus CTLA-4 blockade in lung cancer. Repertoires were generated with immunoSEQ multiplex PCR, while TCRdb's copy carries only in-frame clones and drops some. The sample contains about 94,000 clones, approximately 82% of which appear only once. Germline V gene data show CDR1 as MDHEN and CDR2 as SYDVKM. CDR3 length: 15 residues. With V trimmed by 3 bases and J by 4 bases, 4 bases remained unmatched. Alongside CTLA-4 blockade with ipilimumab, patients with chemo-refractory metastatic non-small-cell lung cancer received focal radiation. Study-level findings and limits: Dynamics of early blood T cell clones, together with interferon-beta, were reportedly the best predictors of response. Radiotherapy plus ipilimumab was followed by expansion in blood of tumor-derived TCR clones.

Turning to this clone: Antigen unknown.

The rearrangement uses TRBV28 and TRBJ2-7; 12 nucleotides line up with TRBD1. This receptor was obtained from a human donor with non-small cell lung cancer that progressed on radiotherapy plus ipilimumab. Sequences were derived from peripheral blood, sampled from a patient treated with radiotherapy plus ipilimumab. DNA for the CDR3: TGTGCCAGCAGTTTGGGACAGGGGGCAGGTTACGAGCAGTACTTC. Amino acids: CASSLGQGAGYEQYF.